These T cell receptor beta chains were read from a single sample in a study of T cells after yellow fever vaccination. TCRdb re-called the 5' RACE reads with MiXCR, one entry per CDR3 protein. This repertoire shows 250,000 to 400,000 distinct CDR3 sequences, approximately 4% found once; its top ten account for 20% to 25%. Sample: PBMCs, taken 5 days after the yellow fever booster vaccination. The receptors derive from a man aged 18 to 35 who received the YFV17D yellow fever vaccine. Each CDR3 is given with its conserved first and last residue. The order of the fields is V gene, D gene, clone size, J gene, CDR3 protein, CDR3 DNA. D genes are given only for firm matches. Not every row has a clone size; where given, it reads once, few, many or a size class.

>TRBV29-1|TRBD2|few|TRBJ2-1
CSGRTSGGEQFF
TGCAGCGGCAGGACTAGCGGGGGTGAGCAGTTCTTC
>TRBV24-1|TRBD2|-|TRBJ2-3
CATSERTSGRGTQYF
TGTGCCACCAGTGAACGGACTAGCGGAAGAGGTACGCAGTATTTT
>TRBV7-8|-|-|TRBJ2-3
CASSLEGIADTQYF
TGTGCCAGCAGCTTAGAAGGGATAGCGGATACGCAGTATTTT
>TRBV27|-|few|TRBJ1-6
CASSFSSSPLHF
TGTGCCAGCAGTTTCTCGTCGTCACCCCTCCACTTT
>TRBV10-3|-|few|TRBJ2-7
CAIGQSYEQYF
TGTGCCATAGGACAGTCCTACGAGCAGTACTTC
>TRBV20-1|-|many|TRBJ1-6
CSASPSSYNSPLHF
TGCAGTGCTAGCCCCAGCTCCTATAATTCACCCCTCCACTTT
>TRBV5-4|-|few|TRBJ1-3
CASSFGAGTTGNTIYF
TGTGCCAGCAGCTTTGGGGCGGGGACGACCGGAAACACCATATATTTT
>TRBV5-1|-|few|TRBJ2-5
CASSLMSGSQETQYF
TGCGCCAGCAGCTTGATGTCAGGGAGTCAAGAGACCCAGTACTTC
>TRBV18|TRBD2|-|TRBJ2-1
CASSPGTTKVNEQFF
TGTGCCAGCTCACCCGGGACTACCAAAGTCAATGAGCAGTTCTTC
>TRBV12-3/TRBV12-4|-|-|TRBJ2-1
CASSLAPDEQFF
TGTGCCAGCAGTTTAGCGCCGGACGAGCAGTTCTTC
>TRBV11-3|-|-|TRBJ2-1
CASSSHDSYSYNEQFF
TGTGCCAGCAGCTCCCACGACAGCTACTCCTACAATGAGCAGTTCTTC
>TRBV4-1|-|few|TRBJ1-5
CASSQGIIGAVNQPQHF
TGCGCCAGCAGCCAAGGAATCATAGGGGCAGTCAATCAGCCCCAGCATTTT
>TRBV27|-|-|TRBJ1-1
CASRATGLNTEAFF
TGTGCCAGCAGGGCGACAGGCTTGAACACTGAAGCTTTCTTT
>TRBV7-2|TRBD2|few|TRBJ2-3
CASSLMAGETTDTQYF
TGTGCCAGCAGCTTAATGGCGGGGGAGACCACAGATACGCAGTATTTT
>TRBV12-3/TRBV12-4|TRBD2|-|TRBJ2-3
CASSFGGGLNTQYF
TGTGCCAGCAGTTTTGGCGGGGGGCTTAATACGCAGTATTTT
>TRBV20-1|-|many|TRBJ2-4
CSARVGGIQYF
TGCAGTGCTAGAGTAGGGGGCATTCAGTACTTC
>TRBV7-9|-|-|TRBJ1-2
CASSRDPRHGYTF
TGTGCCAGCAGCCGGGACCCCCGCCATGGCTACACCTTC
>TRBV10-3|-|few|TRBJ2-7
CAIRLGGTASDEQYF
TGTGCCATCAGACTTGGGGGGACGGCTTCGGACGAGCAGTACTTC
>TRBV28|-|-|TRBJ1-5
CAGGGGAAQPQHF
TGTGCCGGGGGAGGGGGGGCTGCGCAGCCCCAGCATTTT
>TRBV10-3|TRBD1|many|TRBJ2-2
CASKTGTNTGELFF
TGTGCCAGCAAGACAGGGACGAACACCGGGGAGCTGTTTTTT
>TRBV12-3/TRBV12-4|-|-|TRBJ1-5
CVSSLRGGNQPQHF
TGTGTCAGCAGTTTGCGGGGCGGCAATCAGCCCCAGCATTTT
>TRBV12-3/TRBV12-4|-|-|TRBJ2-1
CASSPPRNNEQFF
TGTGCCAGCAGTCCCCCTCGTAACAATGAGCAGTTCTTC
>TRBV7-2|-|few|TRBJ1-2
CASSLPGQRYGYTF
TGTGCCAGCAGCTTGCCCGGACAGAGGTATGGCTACACCTTC
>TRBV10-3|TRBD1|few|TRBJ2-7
CAISDPDRGNEQYF
TGTGCCATCAGTGACCCCGACAGGGGCAACGAGCAGTACTTC
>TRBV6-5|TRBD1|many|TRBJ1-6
CASSRGTGGGNSPLHF
TGTGCCAGCAGCCGAGGGACAGGGGGCGGGAATTCACCCCTCCACTTT
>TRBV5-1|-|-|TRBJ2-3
CASTRVTSPFGDTQYF
TGCGCCTCTACCAGGGTTACTAGCCCTTTTGGAGATACGCAGTATTTT
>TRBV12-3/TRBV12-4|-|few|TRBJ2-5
CASSSAGLDETQYF
TGTGCCAGCAGTAGCGCGGGGTTGGATGAGACCCAGTACTTC
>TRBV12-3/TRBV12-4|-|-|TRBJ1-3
CASSPFSGNTIYF
TGTGCCAGCAGCCCTTTCTCAGGAAACACCATATATTTT
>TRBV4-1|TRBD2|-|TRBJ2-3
CASSHLGLAPDTQYF
TGCGCCAGCAGCCACCTAGGACTAGCGCCAGATACGCAGTATTTT
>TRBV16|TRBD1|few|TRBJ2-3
CASSQFDYRGTGGTDTQYF
TGTGCCAGCAGCCAATTCGATTACAGGGGGACCGGAGGCACAGATACGCAGTATTTT
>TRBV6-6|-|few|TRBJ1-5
CASSYSRQVNQPQHF
TGTGCCAGCAGTTACTCACGACAGGTTAATCAGCCCCAGCATTTT
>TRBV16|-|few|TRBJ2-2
CASSQVRVNTGELFF
TGTGCCAGCAGCCAGGTCAGGGTGAACACCGGGGAGCTGTTTTTT